The 20 T cell receptor beta chains given below trace back to one sample, sequenced in a study of human T cells and chemical hapten exposure. The time point denotes: patch test 2, 6 weeks after DPC sensitization. This sample's treatment: therapeutic diphenylcyclopropenone sensitization with weekly scalp DPC. TCRdb ran MiXCR on the RACE reads and lists one entry per CDR3 protein. The data hold around 50,000 distinct CDR3 sequences, with about a tenth observed a single time. The sample here was whole blood, taken in connection with sensitization to the hapten diphenylcyclopropenone (DPC). The source is a woman aged 50 to 60 with alopecia areata. Some clones in this sample may be carry-over from other donors' samples.

This clonotype has only a few counts. The chain employs TRBV12-3 or TRBV12-4 and TRBJ1-1; D is unresolved. The ends were cut back, 7 bases at V and 0 bases at J, with 6 bases in the middle. CDR3 size: 12 residues. CDR3 bases: TGTGCCAGCATACTCATGAACACTGAAGCTTTCTTT. Amino acids: CASILMNTEAFF.

CDR3 region: CASSQAAGQYF. CDR3 coding DNA: TGTGCCAGCAGCCAAGCGGCCGGGCAGTACTTC. The V and J genes are TRBV3-1 and TRBJ2-7; D is uncertain. This CDR3 region has 11 residues. The germline V and J ends were trimmed by 1 base and 9 bases, with 7 bases remaining between them. Germline V lookup: CDR1 LGHDT, CDR2 YNNKEL (reference sequence).

This clonotype was picked up many times. The chain combines TRBV5-1 with TRBJ2-7; TRBD1 aligns across 7 bases. Trimming took 0 bases from V and 3 from J; bases not matched to a gene: 3. The CDR3 consists of 14 residues. The germline gives CDR1 SGHRS, CDR2 YFSETQ. The CDR3 bases are TGCGCCAGCAGCTTGGTAGGGGGCAACTACGAGCAGTACTTC. Amino acids: CASSLVGGNYEQYF. The whole variable domain, filled in from reference TRBV5-1 and TRBJ2-7, reads KAGVTQTPRYLIKTRGQQVTLSCSPISGHRSVSWYQQTPGQGLQFLFEYFSETQRNKGNFPGRFSGRQFSNSRSEMNVSTLELGDSALYLCASSLVGGNYEQYFGPGTRLTVT.

V gene TRBV4-2 combines with J gene TRBJ2-2, with no clear D. This CDR3 contains 12 residues. Germline V gene lookup returns CDR1 LGHNA and CDR2 YNFKEQ. The ends were cut back, 0 bases at V and 5 bases at J, with 1 base in the middle. The DNA for the CDR3 is TGTGCCAGCAGCCAAGAGACCGGGGAGCTGTTTTTT. Translation gives CASSQETGELFF.

This clonotype was seen at least ten times. This chain connects TRBV7-6 to TRBJ1-6, with unresolved D. Looked up from germline, CDR1 is SGHVS and CDR2 is FNYEAQ. V lost 0 bases and J lost 7, with 4 bases in between. There are 13 residues in the CDR3. Here the CDR3 DNA reads TGTGCCAGCAGCTTAGCTCAGAATTCACCCCTCCACTTT. This codes for CASSLAQNSPLHF. Supplemented by reference TRBV7-6 and TRBJ1-6, the full variable domain reads GAGVSQSPRYKVTKRGQDVALRCDPISGHVSLYWYRQALGQGPEFLTYFNYEAQQDKSGLPNDRFSAERPEGSISTLTIQRTEQRDSAMYRCASSLAQNSPLHFGNGTRLTVT.

This clonotype was recorded at least ten times. J is TRBJ1-4 and V is TRBV12-3 or TRBV12-4; 10 positions match TRBD1. Trimming cost V 7 bases and J 6 bases; bases outside gene matches: 5. The CDR3 loop spans 14 amino acids. This chain's CDR3 is CASTGQGGYEKLFF. In DNA form, the CDR3 reads TGTGCCAGCACCGGACAGGGGGGTTATGAAAAACTGTTTTTT.

The sample holds many counts of this clonotype. The CDR3 DNA follows: TGTGCCAGCAGCCCCGTGTTGGACGAGCAGTACTTC. This encodes CASSPVLDEQYF. The chain joins TRBV28 to TRBJ2-7; unclear D gene. The CDR3 runs to 12 residues. CDR1 and CDR2 (germline): MDHEN, SYDVKM. V was trimmed by 6 bases and J by 5 bases, leaving 11 bases between them.

This clonotype has at least ten counts. V gene TRBV11-2 combines with J gene TRBJ2-3, with D tentatively TRBD2 (5 bases). CDR1 is SGHAT and CDR2 is FQNNGV in the germline V gene. The CDR3 spans 13 residues. The germline V and J ends were trimmed by 5 bases and 2 bases, with 8 bases remaining between them. Here the CDR3 reads CASSGSPTDTQYF. The CDR3 DNA follows: TGTGCCAGCAGCGGGAGTCCCACAGATACGCAGTATTTT.

This clonotype was seen more than once but under ten times. The chain links TRBV18 to TRBJ1-5; the D is unclear. The CDR3 sequence is 15 residues long. The V gene lost 5 bases and the J gene lost 3 bases, with 14 bases spanning the gap. Germline assignment: CDR1 KGHSH and CDR2 LQKENI. CDR3 DNA: TGTGCCAGCTCAAGTCAGTACGGGAACAATCAGCCCCAGCATTTT. Amino acid sequence: CASSSQYGNNQPQHF.

This sequence joins TRBV28 and TRBJ1-5; possibly TRBD1 for D (5 bases). The CDR3 covers 12 residues. In germline, CDR1 is MDHEN, CDR2 SYDVKM. V lost 8 bases and J lost 7, with 12 bases in between. CDR3 protein: CASRGAGQPQHF. DNA of the CDR3: TGTGCCAGCCGAGGGGCCGGGCAGCCCCAGCATTTT.

This chain joins TRBV29-1 and TRBJ2-2, with TRBD2 matching 8 bases. The germline V gene has CDR1 SQVTM and CDR2 ANQGSEA. The CDR3 consists of 11 residues. V lost 6 bases and J lost 11; bases outside the gene matches: 5. CDR3 in DNA: TGCAGCGTAGCGGGAGTAGGCGAGCTGTTTTTT. Protein product: CSVAGVGELFF.

The chain has TRBV28 and TRBJ2-7; the D is unclear. CDR3 length: 10 residues. V was clipped by 1 base and J by 5 bases, with 0 bases between them. Germline CDR1 is MDHEN and CDR2 is SYDVKM. The CDR3 is CASSLYEQYF. The CDR3 DNA follows: TGTGCCAGCAGTTTATACGAGCAGTACTTC.

This clonotype has a count of ten or more. The CDR3 DNA reads TGTGCCAGCAGTATCCGACAGTCGAAGGGGATAATGAGGAAACTGTTTTTT. Translation: CASSIRQSKGIMRKLFF. The chain recombines TRBV28 with TRBJ1-4, with D possibly TRBD1 on 5 matching bases. Trimming took 5 bases from V and 11 from J, leaving 27 bases between them. Germline V CDR1 and CDR2: MDHEN, SYDVKM. The CDR3 is made up of 17 amino acids.

The chain employs TRBV6-1 and TRBJ1-5; D gene uncertain. Trimming stripped 3 bases from V and 1 base from J, with 19 bases between. This CDR3 has 18 amino acids. Germline V gives CDR1 MNHNS, CDR2 SASEGT. Written as DNA, the CDR3 is TGTGCCAGCAGTGATGGACGGAGCCTCCGCCCGAGCAATCAGCCCCAGCATTTT. It specifies CASSDGRSLRPSNQPQHF.

This clonotype was found many times. The gene calls are TRBV6-5 and TRBJ2-7, with D unclear. This CDR3 region has 15 residues. CDR1 is MNHEY and CDR2 is SVGAGI in the germline V gene. The V and J ends lost 5 bases and 3 bases respectively, with 17 bases between them. CDR3 sequence (DNA): TGTGCCAGCAGTAAGGACCGTCGCGATTACTACGAGCAGTACTTC. Translating it yields CASSKDRRDYYEQYF.

This clonotype was recorded a few times. The CDR3 DNA follows: TGTGCCAGCACTAGCGGGAGGGCCCGCGATGAGCAGTTCTTC. It yields the protein CASTSGRARDEQFF. The genes are TRBV25-1 and TRBJ2-1; 12 bases fit TRBD2. CDR1 is MGHDK, CDR2 SYGVNS, per germline. V was clipped by 7 bases and J by 8 bases; unmatched bases: 6. The length of the CDR3 is 14 residues.

The V gene is TRBV7-6, the J gene TRBJ2-2; D is undetermined. This CDR3 spans 14 amino acids. The germline V gene encodes CDR1 SGHVS and CDR2 FNYEAQ. V was cut by 1 base and J by 7 bases, with 10 bases left in between. This chain's CDR3 is CASSLGPLYGELFF. CDR3 DNA sequence: TGTGCCAGCAGCTTAGGACCTCTGTACGGGGAGCTGTTTTTT.

This chain links TRBV28 with TRBJ2-1, with D perhaps TRBD1 or TRBD2 (5 bases each). The CDR3 is 15 residues long. Germline CDR1 and CDR2: MDHEN and SYDVKM. Trimming cost V 6 bases and J 6 bases, with 18 bases left between them. CDR3 residues: CASSLGVARFNEQFF. The CDR3 DNA is TGTGCCAGCAGCTTGGGGGTAGCTCGGTTCAATGAGCAGTTCTTC.

This clonotype turned up a few times. The gene calls are TRBV20-1 and TRBJ2-3; maybe TRBD2 (5 bases). The germline gives CDR1 DFQATT, CDR2 SNEGSKA (reference sequence). Trimming left V 0 bases short and J 6 bases short, with 13 bases between. The CDR3 is 14 residues long. The CDR3 protein is CSARDMTGMDTQYF. DNA for the CDR3: TGCAGTGCTAGAGATATGACGGGAATGGATACGCAGTATTTT.

In this sample, this clonotype turned up a few times. The junction does not match germline at one end; this may be a read error. The CDR3 coding sequence is TGTGCCAGCAGCCAAACAGGGGGCGACCAGAGGAGGTGGAGTTTC. Its translation: CASSQTGGDQRRWSF. The V call is TRBV7-9, the J call TRBJ1-4; TRBD1 agrees at 9 bases. CDR1 and CDR2 (germline): SEHNR, FQNEAQ (reference sequence). CDR3 length: 15 residues.